This T cell receptor (beta chain) was observed in a study of blood T cell repertoires in COVID-19. Germline V CDR1 and CDR2: SEHNR, FQNEAQ (reference sequence). V gave up 0 bases and J gave up 3 bases; unmatched junction bases: 6. The CDR3 consists of 16 residues. Sequencing was performed with immunoSEQ multiplex PCR; in TCRdb, only in-frame clones are kept and a portion is missing. The sample carries about 220,000 clones, 65% to 85% recorded once. Material: PBMCs or T cells enriched from blood (not recorded which). This sequence joins TRBV7-9 and TRBJ2-3, with 7 positions matching TRBD2. The origin of this receptor is a woman between 40 and 50 years old who had recovered from COVID-19. CDR3 loop: CASSLAPGGGTDTQYF. CDR3 nucleotide sequence: TGTGCCAGCAGCTTAGCTCCGGGAGGAGGGACAGATACGCAGTATTTT.